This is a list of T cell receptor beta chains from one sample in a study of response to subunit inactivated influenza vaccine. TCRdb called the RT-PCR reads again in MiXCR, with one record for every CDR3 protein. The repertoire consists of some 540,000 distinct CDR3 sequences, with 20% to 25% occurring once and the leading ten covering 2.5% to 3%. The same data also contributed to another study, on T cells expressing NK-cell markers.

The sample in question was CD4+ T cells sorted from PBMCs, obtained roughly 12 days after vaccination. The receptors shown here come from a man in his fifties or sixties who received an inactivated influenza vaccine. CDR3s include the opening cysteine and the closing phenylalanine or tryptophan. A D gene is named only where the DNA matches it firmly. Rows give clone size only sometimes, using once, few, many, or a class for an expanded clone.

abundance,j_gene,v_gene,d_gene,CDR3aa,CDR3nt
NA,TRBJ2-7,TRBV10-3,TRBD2,CAISELGGGPYEQYF,TGTGCCATCAGTGAGTTGGGCGGGGGGCCCTACGAGCAGTACTTC
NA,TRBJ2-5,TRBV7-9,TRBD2,CASSSPGLAAKETQYF,TGTGCCAGCAGCTCACCTGGACTAGCGGCTAAAGAGACCCAGTACTTC
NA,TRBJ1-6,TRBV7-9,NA,CASGEVGNSPLHF,TGTGCCAGCGGCGAGGTGGGGAATTCACCCCTCCACTTT
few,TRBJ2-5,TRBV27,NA,CASSAGRLETQYF,TGTGCCAGCAGTGCGGGGCGACTCGAGACCCAGTACTTC
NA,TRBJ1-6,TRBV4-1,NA,CASSRGDLANSPLHF,TGCGCCAGCAGCCGAGGGGACTTGGCCAATTCACCCCTCCACTTT
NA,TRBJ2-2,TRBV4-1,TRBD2,CASSRNGGSPTGELFF,TGCGCCAGCAGCCGAAACGGGGGGAGCCCCACCGGGGAGCTGTTTTTT
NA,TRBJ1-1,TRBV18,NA,CASSNQGNMNTEAFF,TGTGCCAGCTCAAACCAGGGGAACATGAACACTGAAGCTTTCTTT
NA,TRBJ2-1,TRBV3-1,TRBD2,CASSPLGLAAFF,TGTGCCAGCAGCCCACTCGGACTAGCGGCGTTCTTC
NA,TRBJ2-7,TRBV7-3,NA,CASSLMGGAARNEQYF,TGTGCCAGCAGCTTAATGGGGGGAGCCGCCCGCAACGAGCAGTACTTC
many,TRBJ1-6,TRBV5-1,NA,CASSLGGDSPLHF,TGCGCCAGCAGCTTGGGAGGCGATTCACCCCTCCACTTT
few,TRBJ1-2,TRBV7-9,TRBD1,CASSLRSTGANYGYTF,TGTGCCAGCAGCTTACGGTCTACAGGGGCCAACTATGGCTACACCTTC
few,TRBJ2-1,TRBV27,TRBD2,CASSLRVLAGTDEQFF,TGTGCCAGCAGTTTAAGGGTACTAGCGGGGACGGATGAGCAGTTCTTC
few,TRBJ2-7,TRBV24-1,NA,CATRGDMPGEQYF,TGTGCCACCAGAGGGGACATGCCGGGGGAGCAGTACTTC
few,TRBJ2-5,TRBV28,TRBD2,CASRALGTSAPVETQYF,TGTGCCAGCAGGGCCCTTGGGACTAGCGCCCCCGTAGAAACCCAGTACTTC
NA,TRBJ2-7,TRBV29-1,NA,CSVEGRSRQVISYEQYF,TGCAGCGTTGAAGGCCGGAGCAGACAGGTTATCTCCTACGAGCAGTACTTC
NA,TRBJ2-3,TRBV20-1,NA,CSARPGGRTDTQYF,TGCAGTGCAAGGCCCGGGGGCCGCACAGATACGCAGTATTTT
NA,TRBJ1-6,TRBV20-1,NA,CSASNPRGTFISPLHF,TGCAGTGCTAGTAACCCCCGAGGAACTTTTATTTCACCCCTCCACTTT
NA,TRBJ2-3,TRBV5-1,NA,CASSAGRPQDTQYF,TGCGCCAGCAGCGCAGGGAGGCCCCAAGATACGCAGTATTTT
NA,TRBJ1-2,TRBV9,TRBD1,CASSIRDRGGYTF,TGTGCCAGCAGCATTCGGGACAGGGGCGGCTACACCTTC
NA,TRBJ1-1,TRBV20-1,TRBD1,CSAAGQGRRAFF,TGCAGTGCTGCAGGACAGGGAAGGAGAGCTTTCTTT
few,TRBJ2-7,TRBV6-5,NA,CASSYRESYEQYF,TGTGCCAGCAGTTACAGGGAATCCTACGAGCAGTACTTC
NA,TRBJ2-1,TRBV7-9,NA,CASSLALGEQFF,TGTGCCAGCAGCTTAGCGCTGGGGGAGCAGTTCTTC
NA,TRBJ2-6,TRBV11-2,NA,CASRHRTLVTQKYSGANVLTF,TGTGCCAGCAGGCACCGGACTCTCGTTACACAGAAATACTCTGGGGCCAACGTCCTGACTTTC
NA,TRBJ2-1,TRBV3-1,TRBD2,CASSSPLAGTSSYNEQFF,TGTGCCAGCAGCTCACCTCTAGCGGGGACTAGCTCCTACAATGAGCAGTTCTTC
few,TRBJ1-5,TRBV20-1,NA,CSATHPQGQPQHF,TGCAGTGCTACCCATCCACAGGGTCAGCCCCAGCATTTT
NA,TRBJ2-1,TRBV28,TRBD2,CASSFGASGSLEQFF,TGTGCCAGCAGTTTTGGGGCTAGCGGGAGTCTCGAGCAGTTCTTC
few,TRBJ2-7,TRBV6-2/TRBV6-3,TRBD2,CASSYSISGLAGALYEQYF,TGTGCCAGCAGTTACTCAATCTCGGGACTAGCGGGGGCTCTCTACGAGCAGTACTTC
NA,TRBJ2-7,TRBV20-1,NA,CSARGVRSSDEQYF,TGCAGTGCTAGAGGGGTCCGGAGCTCGGATGAGCAGTACTTC
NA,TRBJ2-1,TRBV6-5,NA,CASSYSTRGTPYNEQFF,TGTGCCAGCAGTTACTCGACACGCGGGACACCCTACAATGAGCAGTTCTTC
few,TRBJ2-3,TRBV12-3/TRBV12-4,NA,CASSTGWGILDTQYF,TGTGCCAGCTCCACGGGCTGGGGCATCCTCGATACGCAGTATTTT
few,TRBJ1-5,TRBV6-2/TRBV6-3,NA,CASSYPWTVPGNQPQHF,TGTGCCAGCAGTTACCCATGGACAGTCCCTGGCAATCAGCCCCAGCATTTT
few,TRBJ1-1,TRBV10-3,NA,CAISESSRGRGNTEAFF,TGTGCCATCAGTGAGTCGTCTCGTGGCAGGGGGAACACTGAAGCTTTCTTT
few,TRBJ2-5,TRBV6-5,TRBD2,CASSSRTSGRFRETQYF,TGTGCCAGCAGTTCCCGGACTAGCGGGAGGTTCAGGGAGACCCAGTACTTC
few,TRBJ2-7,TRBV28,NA,CASSRYPYEQYF,TGTGCCAGCAGCCGTTACCCGTACGAGCAGTACTTC